This T cell receptor (beta chain) was recovered during a study of cytomegalovirus exposure and HLA in healthy donors. The V and J ends lost 3 bases and 2 bases respectively, with 5 bases between them. This CDR3 has 13 residues. Germline lookup yields CDR1 SNHLY and CDR2 FYNNEI. The PCR employed 60 Vbeta primers together with 13 Jbeta primers. The assay was immunoSEQ multiplex PCR, and TCRdb's table has in-frame clones only and misses some. Of around 180,000 clones listed, 79% are singletons. Study observations and caveats: The investigators catalogued 150 or so TCR beta chains as cytomegalovirus-associated. The CMV antigen specificity of three CMV-associated chains was confirmed through in vitro analysis.

A few counts support this clone. Its target is not known. This chain connects TRBV2 to TRBJ1-5, with D tentatively TRBD1 (5 bases). The TCR originated in a woman between 40 and 50 years old in good health and CMV-seronegative. The specimen was PBMCs. CDR3 nucleotides: TGTGCCAGCAGTGACAGGGGCAATCAGCCCCAGCATTTT. It specifies CASSDRGNQPQHF.